These T cell receptor beta chains were read from a single sample in a study of blood T cell repertoires in COVID-19. Using immunoSEQ multiplex PCR, the repertoire was profiled, and TCRdb retains in-frame clones only, with some absent. The sample lists about 290,000 clones, roughly nine tenths seen once, with about 1.7% in the top ten. The sample taken for sequencing was PBMCs or T cells enriched from blood (not recorded which). Receptors originate from a woman between 40 and 55 years old who had recovered from COVID-19. The CDR3 runs from the conserved cysteine through the conserved F or W.

J: TRBJ2-3
V: TRBV24-1
length: 14
CDR3: CATSDTLAGDTQYF

J: TRBJ2-3
V: TRBV7-2
length: 16
CDR3: CASSLVTAGSTDTQYF

J: TRBJ2-2
V: TRBV7-9
length: 13
CDR3: CASSSVPTGELFF

J: TRBJ1-5
V: TRBV2
length: 15
CDR3: CASRGQGAGNQPQHF

J: TRBJ2-2
V: TRBV9
length: 13
CDR3: CASELANTGELFF

J: TRBJ2-3
V: TRBV2
length: 14
CDR3: CASRGGTSTDTQYF

J: TRBJ2-5
V: TRBV3-1/TRBV3-2
length: 17
CDR3: CASSPLNPLGSGETQYF

J: TRBJ2-1
V: TRBV5-1
length: 16
CDR3: CASSLAQGGGTNEQFF

J: TRBJ2-7
V: TRBV7-2
length: 15
CDR3: CASSKRSGSRNEQYF

J: TRBJ1-4
V: TRBV30
length: 15
CDR3: CAWSQNRVAWKKLFF

J: TRBJ2-1
V: TRBV7-9
length: 18
CDR3: CASSPGLAGGSFGNEQFF

J: TRBJ1-3
V: TRBV21-1
length: 17
CDR3: CASSKSTWSRSGNTIYF

J: TRBJ1-1
V: TRBV7-9
length: 15
CDR3: CASSLAGTGGSEAFF

J: TRBJ1-1
V: TRBV6-4
length: 13
CDR3: CASSDQANTEAFF

J: TRBJ2-3
V: TRBV10-3
length: 15
CDR3: CAISGNSLYTDTQYF

J: TRBJ2-5
V: TRBV5-1
length: 13
CDR3: CASSLAGKETQYF

J: TRBJ1-1
V: TRBV4-3
length: 14
CDR3: CASSQSDRGTEAFF

J: TRBJ1-1
V: TRBV5-4
length: 13
CDR3: CASSSSDSREAFF

J: TRBJ2-7
V: TRBV30
length: 11
CDR3: CAWTTSGSTYF

J: TRBJ1-2
V: TRBV4-2
length: 14
CDR3: CASSQDVSRGGYTF

J: TRBJ1-4
V: TRBV5-6
length: 16
CDR3: CASSPSLGRSNEKLFF

J: TRBJ2-5
V: TRBV5-1
length: 15
CDR3: CASSLFGRGPETQYF

J: TRBJ2-2
V: TRBV9
length: 15
CDR3: CASSSRTGYTGELFF

J: TRBJ1-3
V: TRBV6-1
length: 15
CDR3: CASSEGQGRGDTIYF

J: TRBJ2-7
V: TRBV3-1/TRBV3-2
length: 14
CDR3: CASSYGTGGYEQYF

J: TRBJ1-1
V: TRBV18
length: 16
CDR3: CASSPPGQRPNTEAFF

J: TRBJ1-2
V: TRBV5-1
length: 14
CDR3: CASSPGRVDYGYTF